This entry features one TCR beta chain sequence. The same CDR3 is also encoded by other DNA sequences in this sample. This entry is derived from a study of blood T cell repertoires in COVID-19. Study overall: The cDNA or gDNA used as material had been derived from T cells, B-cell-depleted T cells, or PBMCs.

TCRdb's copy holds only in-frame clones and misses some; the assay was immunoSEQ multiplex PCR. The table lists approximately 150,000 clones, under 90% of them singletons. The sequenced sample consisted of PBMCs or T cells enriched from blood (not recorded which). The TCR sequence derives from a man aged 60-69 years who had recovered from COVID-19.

CDR3 loop: CASSLTSGNTGELFF. The CDR3 nucleotides are TGCGCCAGCAGCCTGACTAGCGGGAACACCGGGGAGCTGTTTTTT. The chain employs TRBV5-1 and TRBJ2-2, with TRBD2 matching over 9 bases. The CDR3 is made up of 15 amino acids. CDR1 and CDR2 (germline): SGHRS, YFSETQ. J lost 1 base, V lost 4 bases, and 2 bases had no gene match. The full variable domain, with the rest looked up from reference TRBV5-1 and TRBJ2-2, is KAGVTQTPRYLIKTRGQQVTLSCSPISGHRSVSWYQQTPGQGLQFLFEYFSETQRNKGNFPGRFSGRQFSNSRSEMNVSTLELGDSALYLCASSLTSGNTGELFFGEGSRLTVL.